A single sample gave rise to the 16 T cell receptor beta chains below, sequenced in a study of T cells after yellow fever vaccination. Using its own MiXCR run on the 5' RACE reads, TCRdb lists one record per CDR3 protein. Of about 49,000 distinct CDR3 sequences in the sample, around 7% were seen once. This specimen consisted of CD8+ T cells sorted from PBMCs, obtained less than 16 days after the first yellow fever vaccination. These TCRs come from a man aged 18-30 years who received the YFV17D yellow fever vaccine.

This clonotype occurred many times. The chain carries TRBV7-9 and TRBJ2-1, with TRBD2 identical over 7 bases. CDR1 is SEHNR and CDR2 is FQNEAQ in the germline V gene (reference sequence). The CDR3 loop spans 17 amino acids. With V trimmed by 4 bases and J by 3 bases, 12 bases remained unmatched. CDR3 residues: CASSSATASGFYNEQFF. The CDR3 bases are TGTGCCAGCAGCTCGGCTACCGCTAGCGGTTTCTACAATGAGCAGTTCTTC.

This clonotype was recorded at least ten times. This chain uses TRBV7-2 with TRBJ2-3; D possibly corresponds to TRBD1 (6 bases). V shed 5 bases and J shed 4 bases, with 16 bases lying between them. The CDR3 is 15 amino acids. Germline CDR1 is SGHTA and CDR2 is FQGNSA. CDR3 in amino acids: CASSRPGTISDTQYF. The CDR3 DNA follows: TGTGCCAGCAGCCGCCCCGGGACAATATCAGATACGCAGTATTTT.

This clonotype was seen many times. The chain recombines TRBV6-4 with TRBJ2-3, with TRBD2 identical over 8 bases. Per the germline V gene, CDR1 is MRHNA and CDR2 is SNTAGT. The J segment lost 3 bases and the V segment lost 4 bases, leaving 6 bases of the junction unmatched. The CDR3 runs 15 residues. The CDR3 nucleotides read TGTGCCAGCAGTGCTGTAGCGGGGAGGACAGATACGCAGTATTTT. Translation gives CASSAVAGRTDTQYF.

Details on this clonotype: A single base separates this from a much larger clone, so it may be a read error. The CDR3: CSGDTQGWAFF. CDR3 DNA: TGCAGCGGTGACACACAGGGGTGGGCTTTCTTT. The genes are TRBV29-1 and TRBJ1-1; TRBD1 matches 7 bases. Trimming removed 7 bases from V and 11 bases from J; junction bases left unmatched: 10. This CDR3 comprises 11 residues. Germline V gives CDR1 SQVTM, CDR2 ANQGSEA.

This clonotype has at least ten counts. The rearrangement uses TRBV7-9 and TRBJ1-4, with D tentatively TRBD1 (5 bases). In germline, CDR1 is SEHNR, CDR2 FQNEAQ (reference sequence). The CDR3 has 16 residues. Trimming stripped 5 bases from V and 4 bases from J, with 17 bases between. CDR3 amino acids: CASSHVRDSFNEKLFF. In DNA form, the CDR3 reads TGTGCCAGCAGCCACGTCCGGGACTCCTTTAATGAAAAACTGTTTTTT.

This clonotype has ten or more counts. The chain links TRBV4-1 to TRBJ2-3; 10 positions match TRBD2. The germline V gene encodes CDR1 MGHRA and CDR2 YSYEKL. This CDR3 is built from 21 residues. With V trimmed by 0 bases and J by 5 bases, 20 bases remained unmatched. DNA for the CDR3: TGCGCCAGCAGCCAAGATGAAAGTGGGATAGCTAGCGGGGGTTTAGTAGATACGCAGTATTTT. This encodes CASSQDESGIASGGLVDTQYF.

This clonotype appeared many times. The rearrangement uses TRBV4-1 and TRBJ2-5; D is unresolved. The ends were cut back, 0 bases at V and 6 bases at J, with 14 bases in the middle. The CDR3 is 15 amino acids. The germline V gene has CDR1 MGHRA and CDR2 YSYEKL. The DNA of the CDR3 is TGCGCCAGCAGCCAAGATTGGCCTACGAGCAAGACCCAGTACTTC. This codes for CASSQDWPTSKTQYF.

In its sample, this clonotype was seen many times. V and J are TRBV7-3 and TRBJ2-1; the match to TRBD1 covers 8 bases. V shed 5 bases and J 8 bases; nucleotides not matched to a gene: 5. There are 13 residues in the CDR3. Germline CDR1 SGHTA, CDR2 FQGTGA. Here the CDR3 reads CASSDGQGDEQFF. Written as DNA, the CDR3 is TGTGCCAGCAGCGATGGACAGGGCGATGAGCAGTTCTTC.

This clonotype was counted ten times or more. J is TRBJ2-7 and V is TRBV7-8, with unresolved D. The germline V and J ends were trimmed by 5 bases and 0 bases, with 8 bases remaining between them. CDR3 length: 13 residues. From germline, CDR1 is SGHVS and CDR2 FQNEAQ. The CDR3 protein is CASSLGPSYEQYV. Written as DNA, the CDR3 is TGTGCCAGCAGCCTGGGCCCCTCCTACGAGCAGTACGTC.

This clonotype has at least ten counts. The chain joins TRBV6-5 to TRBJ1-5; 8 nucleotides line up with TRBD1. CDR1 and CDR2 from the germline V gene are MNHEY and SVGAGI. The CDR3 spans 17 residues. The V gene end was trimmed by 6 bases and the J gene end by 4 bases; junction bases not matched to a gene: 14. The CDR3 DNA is TGTGCCAGCAGCTCCTCTCTGGCAGGGGGCCTGAATCAGCCCCAGCATTTT. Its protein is CASSSSLAGGLNQPQHF.

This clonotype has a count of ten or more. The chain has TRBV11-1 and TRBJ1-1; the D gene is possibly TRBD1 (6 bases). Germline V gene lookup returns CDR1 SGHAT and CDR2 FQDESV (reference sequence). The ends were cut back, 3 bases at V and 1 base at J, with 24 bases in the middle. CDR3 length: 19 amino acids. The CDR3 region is CASSFPPGGRLAGNTEAFF. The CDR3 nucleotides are TGTGCCAGCAGCTTCCCACCGGGGGGGCGACTCGCCGGGAACACTGAAGCTTTCTTT.

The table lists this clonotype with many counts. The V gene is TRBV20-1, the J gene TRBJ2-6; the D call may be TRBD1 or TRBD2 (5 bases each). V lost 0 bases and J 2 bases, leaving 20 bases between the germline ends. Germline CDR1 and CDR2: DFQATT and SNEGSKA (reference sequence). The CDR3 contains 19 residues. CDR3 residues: CSARDSGQLGAPGANVLTF. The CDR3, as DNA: TGCAGTGCTAGAGATTCAGGACAACTAGGGGCACCTGGGGCCAACGTCCTGACTTTC.

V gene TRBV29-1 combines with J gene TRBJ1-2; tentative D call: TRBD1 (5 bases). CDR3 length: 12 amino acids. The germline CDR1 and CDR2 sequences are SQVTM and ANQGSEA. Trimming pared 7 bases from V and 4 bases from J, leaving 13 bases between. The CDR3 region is CSALQGSYGYTF. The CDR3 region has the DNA TGCAGCGCGCTGCAGGGAAGCTATGGCTACACCTTC.

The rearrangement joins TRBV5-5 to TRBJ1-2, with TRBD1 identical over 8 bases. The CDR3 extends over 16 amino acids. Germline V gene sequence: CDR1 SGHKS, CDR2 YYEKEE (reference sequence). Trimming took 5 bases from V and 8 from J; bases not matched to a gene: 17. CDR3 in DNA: TGTGCCAGCAGTTCCCCCGTTGACAGGGGTTCTTTAGGCTACACCTTC. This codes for CASSSPVDRGSLGYTF.

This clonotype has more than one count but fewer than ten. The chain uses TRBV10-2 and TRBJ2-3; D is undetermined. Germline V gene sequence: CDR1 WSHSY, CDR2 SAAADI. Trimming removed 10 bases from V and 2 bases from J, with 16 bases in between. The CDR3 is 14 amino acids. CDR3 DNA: TGCGCCACCGAAGTCCAGCCAGACACAGATACGCAGTATTTT. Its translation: CATEVQPDTDTQYF.

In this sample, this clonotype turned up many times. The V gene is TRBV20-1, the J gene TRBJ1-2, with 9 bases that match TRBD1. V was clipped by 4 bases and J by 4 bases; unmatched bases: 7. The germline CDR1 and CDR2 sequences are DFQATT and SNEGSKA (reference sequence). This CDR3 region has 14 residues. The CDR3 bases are TGCAGTGCTACCGAGGACAGGGGAGTCTATGGCTACACCTTC. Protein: CSATEDRGVYGYTF.